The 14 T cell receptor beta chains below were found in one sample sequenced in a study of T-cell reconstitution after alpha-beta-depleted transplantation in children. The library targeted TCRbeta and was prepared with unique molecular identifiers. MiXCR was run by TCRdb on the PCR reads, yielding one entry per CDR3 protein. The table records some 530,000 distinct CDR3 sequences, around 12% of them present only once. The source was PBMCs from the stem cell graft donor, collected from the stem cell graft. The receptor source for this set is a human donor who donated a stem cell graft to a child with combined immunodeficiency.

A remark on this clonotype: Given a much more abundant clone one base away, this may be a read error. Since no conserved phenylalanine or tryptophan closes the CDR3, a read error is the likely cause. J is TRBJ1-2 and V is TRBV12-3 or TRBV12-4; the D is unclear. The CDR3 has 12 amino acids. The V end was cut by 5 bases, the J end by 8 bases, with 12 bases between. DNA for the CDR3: TGTGCCAGCAGTCCTAGACTGGGGGGCTACACCTAC. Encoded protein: CASSPRLGGYTY.

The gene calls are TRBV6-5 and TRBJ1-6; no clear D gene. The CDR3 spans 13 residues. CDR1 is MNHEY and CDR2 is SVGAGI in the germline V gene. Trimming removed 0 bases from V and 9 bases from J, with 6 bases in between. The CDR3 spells CASSYSTGSPLHF. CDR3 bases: TGTGCCAGCAGTTACTCGACTGGTTCACCCCTCCACTTT.

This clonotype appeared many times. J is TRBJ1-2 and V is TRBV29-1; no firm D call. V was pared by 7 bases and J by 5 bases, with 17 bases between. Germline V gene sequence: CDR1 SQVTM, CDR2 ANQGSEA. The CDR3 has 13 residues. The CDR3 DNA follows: TGCAGCGCTGATCGCTTGGAGGGTTATGGCTACACCTTC. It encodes CSADRLEGYGYTF.

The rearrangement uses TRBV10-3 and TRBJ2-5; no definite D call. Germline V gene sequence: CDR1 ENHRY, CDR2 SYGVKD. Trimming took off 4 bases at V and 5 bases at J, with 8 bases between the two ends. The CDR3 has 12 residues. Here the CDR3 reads CAISVTGETQYF. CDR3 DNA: TGTGCCATCAGTGTGACCGGGGAGACCCAGTACTTC.

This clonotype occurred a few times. CDR3 bases: TGTGCCAGCAGAGGACTAGCGGGAGACTACTACGAGCAGTACTTC. Its protein product is CASRGLAGDYYEQYF. The chain carries TRBV25-1 and TRBJ2-7, with TRBD2 identical over 13 bases. The CDR3 contains 15 residues. Germline loops: CDR1 MGHDK, CDR2 SYGVNS. The V segment lost 6 bases and the J segment 3 bases; nucleotides outside the gene matches: 5.

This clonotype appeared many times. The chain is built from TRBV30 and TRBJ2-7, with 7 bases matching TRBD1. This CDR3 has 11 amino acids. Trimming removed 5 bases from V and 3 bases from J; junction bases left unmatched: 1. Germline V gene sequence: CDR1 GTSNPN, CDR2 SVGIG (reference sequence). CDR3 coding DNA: TGTGCCTGGGGACAGGACTACGAGCAGTACTTC. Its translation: CAWGQDYEQYF.

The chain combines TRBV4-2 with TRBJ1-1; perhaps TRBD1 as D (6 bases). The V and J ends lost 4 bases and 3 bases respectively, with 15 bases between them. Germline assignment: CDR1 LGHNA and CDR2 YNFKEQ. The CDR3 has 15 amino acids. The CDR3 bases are TGTGCCAGCAGCCTGACCGCGTCAGGGGACACTGAAGCTTTCTTT. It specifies CASSLTASGDTEAFF.

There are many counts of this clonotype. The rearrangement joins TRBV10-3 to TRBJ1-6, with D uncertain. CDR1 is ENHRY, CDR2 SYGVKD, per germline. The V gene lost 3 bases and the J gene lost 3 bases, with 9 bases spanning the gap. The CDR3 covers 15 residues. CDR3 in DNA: TGTGCCATCAGTGAAAGGGCCCTCTATAATTCACCCCTCCACTTT. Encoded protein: CAISERALYNSPLHF.

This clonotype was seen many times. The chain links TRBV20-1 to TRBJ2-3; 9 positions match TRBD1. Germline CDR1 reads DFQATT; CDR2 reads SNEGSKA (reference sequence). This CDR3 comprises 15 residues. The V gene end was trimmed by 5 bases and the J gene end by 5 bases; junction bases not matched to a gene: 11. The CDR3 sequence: CSAPMGGQGGDTQYF. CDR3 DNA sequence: TGCAGTGCTCCCATGGGGGGACAGGGCGGAGATACGCAGTATTTT.

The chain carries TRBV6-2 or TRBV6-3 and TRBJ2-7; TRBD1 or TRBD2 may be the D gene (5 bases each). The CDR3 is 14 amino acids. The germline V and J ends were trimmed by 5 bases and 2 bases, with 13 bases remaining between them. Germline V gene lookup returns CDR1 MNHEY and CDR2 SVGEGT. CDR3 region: CASSTRDGAYEQYF. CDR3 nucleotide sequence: TGTGCCAGCAGTACCCGGGACGGAGCCTACGAGCAGTACTTC.

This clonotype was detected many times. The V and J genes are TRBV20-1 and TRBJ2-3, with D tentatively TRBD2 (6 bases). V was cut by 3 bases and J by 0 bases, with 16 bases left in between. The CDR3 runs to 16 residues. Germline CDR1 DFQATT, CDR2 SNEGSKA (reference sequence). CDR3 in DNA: TGCAGTGCTAGGGGCGGGATTGTAACCAGCACAGATACGCAGTATTTT. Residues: CSARGGIVTSTDTQYF.

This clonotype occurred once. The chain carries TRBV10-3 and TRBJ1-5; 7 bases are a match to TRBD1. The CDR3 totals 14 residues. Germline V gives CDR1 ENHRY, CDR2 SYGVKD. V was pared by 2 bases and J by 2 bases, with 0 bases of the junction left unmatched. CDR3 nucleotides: TGTGCCATCAGTGAGGGGACAGGCAATCAGCCCCAGCATTTT. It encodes CAISEGTGNQPQHF.

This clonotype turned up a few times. The CDR3 here is CSVTTAGPTDTQYF. The CDR3, as DNA: TGCAGCGTTACTACGGCAGGGCCCACAGATACGCAGTATTTT. V is TRBV29-1 and J is TRBJ2-3; TRBD1 might be the D (5 bases). V lost 5 bases and J 2 bases, leaving 14 bases between the germline ends. Germline V lookup: CDR1 SQVTM, CDR2 ANQGSEA. The CDR3 is made up of 14 amino acids.

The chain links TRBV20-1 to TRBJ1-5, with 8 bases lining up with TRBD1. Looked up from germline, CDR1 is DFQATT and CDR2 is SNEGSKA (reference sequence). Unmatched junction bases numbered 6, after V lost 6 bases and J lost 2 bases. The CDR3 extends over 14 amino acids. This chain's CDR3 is CSASDRGGNQPQHF. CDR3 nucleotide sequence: TGCAGTGCCAGCGACAGGGGCGGCAATCAGCCCCAGCATTTT.